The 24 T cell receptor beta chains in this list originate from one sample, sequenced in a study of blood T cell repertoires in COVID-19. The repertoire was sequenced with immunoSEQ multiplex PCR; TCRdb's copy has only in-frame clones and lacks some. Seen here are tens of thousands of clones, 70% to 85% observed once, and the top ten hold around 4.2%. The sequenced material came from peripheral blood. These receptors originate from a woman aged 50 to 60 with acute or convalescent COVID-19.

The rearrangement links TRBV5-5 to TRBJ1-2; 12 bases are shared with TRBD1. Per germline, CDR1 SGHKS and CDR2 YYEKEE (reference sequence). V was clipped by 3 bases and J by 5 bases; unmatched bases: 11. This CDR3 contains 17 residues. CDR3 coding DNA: TGTGCCAGCAGCTCTACCCCCGGGACAGGGGGCGAATATGGCTACACCTTC. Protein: CASSSTPGTGGEYGYTF.

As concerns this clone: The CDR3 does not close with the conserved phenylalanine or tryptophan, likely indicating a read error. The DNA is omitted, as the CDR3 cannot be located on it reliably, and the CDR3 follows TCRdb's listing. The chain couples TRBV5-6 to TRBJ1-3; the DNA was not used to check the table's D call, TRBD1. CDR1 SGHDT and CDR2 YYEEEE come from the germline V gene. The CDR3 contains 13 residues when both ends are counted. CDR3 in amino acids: CASSLGQRTPPFL.

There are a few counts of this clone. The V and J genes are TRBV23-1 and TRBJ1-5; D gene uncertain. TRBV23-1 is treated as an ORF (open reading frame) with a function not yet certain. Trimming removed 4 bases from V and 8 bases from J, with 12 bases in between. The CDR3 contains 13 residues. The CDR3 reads CASSLRELKPQHF. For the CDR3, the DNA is TGCGCCAGCAGTCTGAGGGAGTTGAAGCCCCAGCATTTT.

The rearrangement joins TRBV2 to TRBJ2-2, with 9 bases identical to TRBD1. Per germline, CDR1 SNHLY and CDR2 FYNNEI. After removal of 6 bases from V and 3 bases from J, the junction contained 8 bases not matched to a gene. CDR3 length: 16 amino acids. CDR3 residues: CASRRPGQGHTGELFF. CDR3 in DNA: TGTGCCAGCAGGCGTCCGGGACAGGGTCACACCGGGGAGCTGTTTTTT.

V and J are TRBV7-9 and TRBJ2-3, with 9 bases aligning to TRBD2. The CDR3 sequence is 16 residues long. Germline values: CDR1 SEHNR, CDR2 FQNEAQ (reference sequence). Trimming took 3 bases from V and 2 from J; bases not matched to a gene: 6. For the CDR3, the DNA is TGTGCCAGCAGCTTTAGCGGGGGCCAGGTCACAGATACGCAGTATTTT. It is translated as CASSFSGGQVTDTQYF.

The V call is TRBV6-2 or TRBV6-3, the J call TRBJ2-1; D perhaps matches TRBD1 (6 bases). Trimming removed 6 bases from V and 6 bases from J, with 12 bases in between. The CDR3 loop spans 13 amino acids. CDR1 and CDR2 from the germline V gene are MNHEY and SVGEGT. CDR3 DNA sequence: TGTGCCAGCAGCCAAATCAGGGGCAATGAGCAGTTCTTC. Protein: CASSQIRGNEQFF.

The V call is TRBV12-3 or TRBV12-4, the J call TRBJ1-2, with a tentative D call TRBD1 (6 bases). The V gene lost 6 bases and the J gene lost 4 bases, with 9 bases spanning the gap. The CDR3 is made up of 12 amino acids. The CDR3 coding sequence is TGTGCCAGCAGACACAGGGTCTATGGCTACACCTTC. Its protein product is CASRHRVYGYTF.

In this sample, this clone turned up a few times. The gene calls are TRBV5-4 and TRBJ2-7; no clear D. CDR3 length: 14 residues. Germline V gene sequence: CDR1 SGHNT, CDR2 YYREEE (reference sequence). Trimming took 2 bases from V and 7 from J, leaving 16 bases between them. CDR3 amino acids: CASSFEQTLREQYF. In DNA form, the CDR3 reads TGTGCCAGCAGCTTCGAACAGACCCTTAGGGAGCAGTACTTC.

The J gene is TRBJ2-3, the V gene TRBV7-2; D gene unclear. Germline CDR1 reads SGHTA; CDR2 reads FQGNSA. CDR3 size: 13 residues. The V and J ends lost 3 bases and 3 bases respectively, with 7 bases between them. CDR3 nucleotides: TGTGCCAGCAGCTTCTCCCAGACAGATACGCAGTATTTT. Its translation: CASSFSQTDTQYF.

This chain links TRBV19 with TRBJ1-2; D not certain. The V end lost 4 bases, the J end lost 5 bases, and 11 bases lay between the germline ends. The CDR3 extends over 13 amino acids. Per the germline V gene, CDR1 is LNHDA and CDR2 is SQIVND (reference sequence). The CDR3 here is CASSNQDWYGYTF. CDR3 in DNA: TGTGCCAGTAGTAATCAAGACTGGTATGGCTACACCTTC. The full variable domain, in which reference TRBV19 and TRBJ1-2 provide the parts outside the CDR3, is DGGITQSPKYLFRKEGQNVTLSCEQNLNHDAMYWYRQDPGQGLRLIYYSQIVNDFQKGDIAEGYSVSREKKESFPLTVTSAQKNPTAFYLCASSNQDWYGYTFGSGTRLTVV.

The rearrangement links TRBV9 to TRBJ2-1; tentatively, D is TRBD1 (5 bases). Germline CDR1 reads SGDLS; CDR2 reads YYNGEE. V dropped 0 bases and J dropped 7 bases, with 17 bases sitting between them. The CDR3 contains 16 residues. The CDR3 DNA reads TGTGCCAGCAGCGTAGGGGAAGGGGCCTCCCTAAATGAGCAGTTCTTC. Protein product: CASSVGEGASLNEQFF.

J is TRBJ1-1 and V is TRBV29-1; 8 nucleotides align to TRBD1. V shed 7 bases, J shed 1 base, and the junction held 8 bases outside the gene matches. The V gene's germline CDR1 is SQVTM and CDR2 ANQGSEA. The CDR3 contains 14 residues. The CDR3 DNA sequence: TGCAGCGGTAGGACAGGGAGAGGGAACACTGAAGCTTTCTTT. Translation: CSGRTGRGNTEAFF.

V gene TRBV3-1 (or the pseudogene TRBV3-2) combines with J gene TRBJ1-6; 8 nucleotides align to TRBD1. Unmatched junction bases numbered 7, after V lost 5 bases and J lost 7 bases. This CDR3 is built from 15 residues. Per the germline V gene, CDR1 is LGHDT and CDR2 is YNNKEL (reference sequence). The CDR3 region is CASSNYRGKNSPLHF. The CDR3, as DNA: TGTGCCAGCAGCAACTACAGGGGGAAGAATTCACCCCTCCACTTT.

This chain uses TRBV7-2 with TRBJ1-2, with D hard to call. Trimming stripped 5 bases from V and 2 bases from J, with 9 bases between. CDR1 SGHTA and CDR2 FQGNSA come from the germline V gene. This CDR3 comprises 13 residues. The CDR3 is CASSATRNYGYTF. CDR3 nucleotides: TGTGCCAGCAGCGCCACGAGAAACTATGGCTACACCTTC.

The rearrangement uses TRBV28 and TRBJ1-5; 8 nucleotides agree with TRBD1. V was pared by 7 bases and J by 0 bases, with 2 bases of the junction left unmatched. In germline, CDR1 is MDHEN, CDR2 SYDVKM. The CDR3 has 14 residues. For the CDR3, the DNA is TGTGCCAGCACGGACAGGGTTAGCAATCAGCCCCAGCATTTT. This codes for CASTDRVSNQPQHF.

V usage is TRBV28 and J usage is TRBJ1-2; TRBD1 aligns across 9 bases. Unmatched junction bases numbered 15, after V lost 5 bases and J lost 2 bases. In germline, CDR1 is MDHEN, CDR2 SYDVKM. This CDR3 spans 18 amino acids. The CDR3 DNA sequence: TGTGCCAGCAGTCCCTCCGGGACAGGGTTTAAAAGAAACTATGGCTACACCTTC. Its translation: CASSPSGTGFKRNYGYTF.

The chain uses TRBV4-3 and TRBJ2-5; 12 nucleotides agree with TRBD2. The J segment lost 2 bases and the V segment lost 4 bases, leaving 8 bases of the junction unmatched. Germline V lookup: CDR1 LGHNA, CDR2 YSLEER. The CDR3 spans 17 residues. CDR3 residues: CASSPGLAGSFQETQYF. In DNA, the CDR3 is TGCGCCAGCAGCCCCGGACTAGCGGGATCATTTCAAGAGACCCAGTACTTC.

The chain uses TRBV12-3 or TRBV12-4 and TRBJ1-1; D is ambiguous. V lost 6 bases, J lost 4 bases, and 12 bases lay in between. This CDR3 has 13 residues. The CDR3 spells CASRVGSGTEAFF. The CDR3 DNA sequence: TGTGCCAGCAGGGTGGGTTCGGGCACTGAAGCTTTCTTT.

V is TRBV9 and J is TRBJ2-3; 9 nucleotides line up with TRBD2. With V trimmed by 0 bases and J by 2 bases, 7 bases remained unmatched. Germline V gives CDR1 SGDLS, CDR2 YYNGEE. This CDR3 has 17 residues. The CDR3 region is CASSVAPSGVTTDTQYF. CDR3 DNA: TGTGCCAGCAGCGTAGCCCCTAGCGGGGTTACCACAGATACGCAGTATTTT.

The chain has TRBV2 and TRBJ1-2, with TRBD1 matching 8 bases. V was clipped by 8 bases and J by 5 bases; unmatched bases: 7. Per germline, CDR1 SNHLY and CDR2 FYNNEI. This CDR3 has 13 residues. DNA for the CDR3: TGTGCCAGCTCTATGGACAGGGCATATGGCTACACCTTC. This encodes CASSMDRAYGYTF.

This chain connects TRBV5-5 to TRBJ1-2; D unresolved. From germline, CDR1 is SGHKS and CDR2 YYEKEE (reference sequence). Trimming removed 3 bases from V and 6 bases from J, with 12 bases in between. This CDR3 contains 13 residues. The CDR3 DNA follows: TGTGCCAGCAGCTCAAGAGCGATGGATGGCTACACCTTC. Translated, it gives CASSSRAMDGYTF.

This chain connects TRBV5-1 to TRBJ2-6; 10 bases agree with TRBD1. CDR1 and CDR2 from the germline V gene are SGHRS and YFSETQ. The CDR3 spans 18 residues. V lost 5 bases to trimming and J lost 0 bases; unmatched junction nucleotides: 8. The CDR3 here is CASSPGTGVSSGANVLTF. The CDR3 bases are TGCGCCAGCAGTCCGGGGACAGGGGTCAGCTCTGGGGCCAACGTCCTGACTTTC.

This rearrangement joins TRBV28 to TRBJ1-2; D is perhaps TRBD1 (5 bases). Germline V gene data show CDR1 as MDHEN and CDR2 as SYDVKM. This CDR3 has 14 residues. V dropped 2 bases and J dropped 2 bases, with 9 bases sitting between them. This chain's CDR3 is CASSLAGPNYGYTF. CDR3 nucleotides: TGTGCCAGCAGTTTAGCGGGGCCCAACTATGGCTACACCTTC.

The CDR3 reads CASTQTLADSPNYGYTF. The DNA of the CDR3 is TGCGCCAGCACCCAGACCCTCGCGGACAGCCCGAACTATGGCTACACCTTC. The chain couples TRBV5-1 to TRBJ1-2, with D perhaps TRBD1 (6 bases). The germline gives CDR1 SGHRS, CDR2 YFSETQ. This CDR3 region has 17 residues. Trimming shortened V by 6 bases and J by 2 bases, and 23 bases separated the two germline ends.